A selection of T cell receptor beta chains follows, all from one sample in a study of identical twins. TCRdb passed the 5' RACE reads through MiXCR, listing each CDR3 protein once. Here the sample spans about 390,000 distinct CDR3 sequences, 9% being singletons. Sequences were obtained from naive T cells sorted from blood. The origin of the receptors is a woman in her fifties or sixties in good health. The CDR3 runs from the conserved cysteine through the conserved F or W. The D gene is left open where the match is weak. Clone size is given for some rows only: seen once, a few or many times, or a class if the clone is expanded.

clone_size | j_call | d_call | v_call | cdr3_length | cdr3_aa | cdr3_nt
many | TRBJ1-5 | . | TRBV3-1 | 15 | CASSQEAGPDQPQHF | TGTGCCAGCAGCCAAGAGGCAGGGCCCGATCAGCCCCAGCATTTT
. | TRBJ2-3 | TRBD2 | TRBV5-1 | 17 | CASSPTSGTYSTDTQYF | TGCGCCAGCAGCCCTACTAGCGGGACTTATAGCACAGATACGCAGTATTTT
. | TRBJ2-3 | . | TRBV20-1 | 11 | CSAKAAEQQYF | TGCAGTGCGAAGGCGGCGGAGCAGCAGTATTTT
many | TRBJ1-1 | . | TRBV7-2 | 14 | CASSPRTVSTEAFF | TGTGCCAGCAGCCCCCGGACAGTATCCACTGAAGCTTTCTTT
few | TRBJ2-3 | . | TRBV29-1 | 10 | CSGGADTQYF | TGCAGCGGTGGGGCAGATACGCAGTATTTT
few | TRBJ2-1 | TRBD2 | TRBV20-1 | 15 | CSARVLAASYNEQFF | TGCAGTGCTAGGGTTCTAGCGGCATCCTACAATGAGCAGTTCTTC
. | TRBJ2-1 | . | TRBV7-8 | 17 | CASSLIPPGSSYNEQFF | TGTGCCAGCAGCTTAATCCCGCCAGGGAGCTCCTACAATGAGCAGTTCTTC
. | TRBJ2-1 | TRBD2 | TRBV29-1 | 13 | CSAGGLGLARQFF | TGCAGCGCAGGAGGTCTCGGACTAGCCAGGCAGTTCTTC
. | TRBJ2-3 | . | TRBV15 | 15 | CATSRGGAGVYTQYF | TGTGCCACCAGCAGAGGGGGGGCGGGAGTATATACGCAGTATTTT
few | TRBJ2-4 | TRBD2 | TRBV3-1 | 15 | CASSRAGVGKNIQYF | TGTGCCAGCAGCCGAGCGGGAGTAGGCAAAAACATTCAGTACTTC
. | TRBJ2-5 | TRBD2 | TRBV20-1 | 14 | CSALNTSGTETQYF | TGCAGTGCTCTAAATACTAGCGGGACGGAGACCCAGTACTTC
few | TRBJ1-5 | . | TRBV7-8 | 14 | CASSLAAGYQPQHF | TGTGCCAGCAGCTTAGCTGCGGGTTATCAGCCCCAGCATTTT
many | TRBJ2-2 | TRBD2 | TRBV12-3/TRBV12-4 | 14 | CASKVTTSPGELFF | TGTGCCAGCAAAGTTACGACTAGCCCCGGGGAGCTGTTTTTT
. | TRBJ2-6 | TRBD1 | TRBV29-1 | 16 | CSVVTRTGAGANVLTF | TGCAGCGTTGTAACCCGGACAGGGGCTGGGGCCAACGTCCTGACTTTC
many | TRBJ1-1 | . | TRBV27 | 15 | CASSLSSGLYTEAFF | TGTGCCAGCAGTTTATCGTCTGGTTTATACACTGAAGCTTTCTTT
many | TRBJ1-4 | TRBD1 | TRBV6-1 | 14 | CASSVDRGNEKLFF | TGTGCCAGCAGTGTCGACAGGGGAAATGAAAAACTGTTTTTT
. | TRBJ2-3 | TRBD2 | TRBV5-1 | 15 | CASSSRLAGGDTQYF | TGCGCCAGCAGCTCCCGACTAGCGGGAGGAGATACGCAGTATTTT
. | TRBJ1-1 | . | TRBV5-5 | 15 | CASSLVRLPNTEAFF | TGTGCCAGCAGCTTGGTTCGGCTCCCTAACACTGAAGCTTTCTTT
. | TRBJ1-5 | . | TRBV7-2 | 15 | CASSLDQYYDQPQHF | TGTGCCAGCAGCTTAGACCAATACTACGATCAGCCCCAGCATTTT
few | TRBJ2-3 | . | TRBV3-1 | 13 | CASSPQRGHTQYF | TGTGCCAGCAGCCCTCAACGGGGACATACGCAGTATTTT
few | TRBJ2-5 | TRBD2 | TRBV25-1 | 11 | CAGREQETQYF | TGTGCCGGGAGGGAACAAGAGACCCAGTACTTC
few | TRBJ2-5 | TRBD2 | TRBV27 | 16 | CASSSLGLAGPETQYF | TGTGCCAGCAGTTCATTGGGACTAGCGGGACCCGAGACCCAGTACTTC
. | TRBJ2-3 | . | TRBV11-3 | 13 | CASSLDALATQYF | TGTGCCAGCAGCTTAGATGCACTTGCAACGCAGTATTTT
. | TRBJ2-5 | TRBD2 | TRBV14 | 16 | CASSQGLAGFQETQYF | TGTGCCAGCAGCCAAGGACTAGCGGGCTTCCAAGAGACCCAGTACTTC
. | TRBJ2-7 | . | TRBV2 | 12 | CASSDFRDEQYF | TGTGCCAGCAGTGATTTCAGGGACGAGCAGTACTTC
many | TRBJ2-2 | TRBD1 | TRBV3-1 | 13 | CASRDRFTGELFF | TGTGCCAGCAGGGACAGGTTCACCGGGGAGCTGTTTTTT
many | TRBJ2-3 | . | TRBV20-1 | 14 | CSARFVPGADTQYF | TGCAGTGCTCGCTTCGTTCCAGGTGCAGATACGCAGTATTTT
. | TRBJ2-5 | . | TRBV5-1 | 14 | CASSLATVEETQYF | TGCGCCAGCAGCTTGGCTACAGTCGAAGAGACCCAGTACTTC
few | TRBJ1-2 | TRBD1 | TRBV12-3/TRBV12-4 | 16 | CASSVGQGAFPYGYTF | TGTGCCAGCAGTGTGGGACAGGGGGCGTTTCCATATGGCTACACCTTC
. | TRBJ2-1 | TRBD2 | TRBV7-2 | 15 | CASSKAAGGIDEQFF | TGTGCCAGCAGCAAAGCGGCGGGAGGGATCGATGAGCAGTTCTTC
. | TRBJ2-1 | TRBD2 | TRBV4-2 | 16 | CASSQTGTSSSIEQFF | TGTGCCAGCAGCCAGACCGGGACTAGTTCATCTATTGAGCAGTTCTTC
few | TRBJ2-3 | . | TRBV5-1 | 12 | CASSISSDTQYF | TGCGCCAGCAGCATTTCAAGCGATACGCAGTATTTT
. | TRBJ2-1 | TRBD2 | TRBV27 | 15 | CASGISGRPGDEQFF | TGTGCCAGCGGGATTAGCGGGAGGCCGGGTGATGAGCAGTTCTTC
. | TRBJ2-3 | TRBD2 | TRBV12-3/TRBV12-4 | 15 | CASSASGRAVDTQYF | TGTGCCAGCAGTGCTAGCGGGAGGGCCGTAGATACGCAGTATTTT
many | TRBJ2-3 | . | TRBV28 | 17 | CASSPSWWRQFSDTQYF | TGTGCCAGCAGTCCATCCTGGTGGCGGCAATTTTCAGATACGCAGTATTTT
. | TRBJ2-7 | TRBD1 | TRBV24-1 | 12 | CATEGQYYEQYF | TGTGCCACCGAGGGACAGTACTACGAGCAGTACTTC
few | TRBJ2-1 | . | TRBV4-1 | 14 | CASSQDYSYNEQFF | TGCGCCAGCAGCCAAGACTACTCCTACAATGAGCAGTTCTTC
. | TRBJ2-1 | TRBD2 | TRBV29-1 | 13 | CSVTSGSYNEQFF | TGCAGCGTGACTAGCGGCTCCTACAATGAGCAGTTCTTC
. | TRBJ2-1 | TRBD1 | TRBV5-6 | 15 | CASSAQGDLYNEQFF | TGTGCCAGCAGCGCACAGGGGGACCTGTACAATGAGCAGTTCTTC
few | TRBJ2-3 | . | TRBV5-1 | 15 | CASSNSGTSTDTQYF | TGCGCCAGCAGCAATAGCGGTACTAGCACAGATACGCAGTATTTT
few | TRBJ2-5 | . | TRBV7-9 | 13 | CASRGRGGETQYF | TGTGCCAGCAGGGGACGGGGAGGAGAGACCCAGTACTTC
. | TRBJ2-1 | . | TRBV30 | 14 | CAWSVMGWGDEQFF | TGTGCCTGGAGTGTAATGGGGTGGGGAGATGAGCAGTTCTTC
few | TRBJ2-1 | TRBD2 | TRBV6-1 | 15 | CASSETSGSWNEQFF | TGTGCCAGCAGCGAGACTAGCGGGAGTTGGAATGAGCAGTTCTTC
many | TRBJ2-3 | . | TRBV3-1 | 13 | CASSQRHTDTQYF | TGTGCCAGCAGCCAACGACACACAGATACGCAGTATTTT
few | TRBJ2-7 | TRBD2 | TRBV27 | 16 | CASSLAGRTSSYEQYF | TGTGCCAGCAGTTTAGCCGGGAGGACCAGCTCCTACGAGCAGTACTTC